This T cell receptor beta chain emerged from a study of human T cells and chemical hapten exposure. Study outcomes and limitations: More PT1 expanded TCRs went with higher patch test scores.

MiXCR was run by TCRdb on the RACE reads, yielding one entry per CDR3 protein. Of 150,000 to 200,000 distinct CDR3 sequences in the sample, around 30% were seen once. Trimming removed 3 bases at V and 5 bases at J, with 8 bases between. In germline, CDR1 is MDHEN, CDR2 SYDVKM. The CDR3 length is 13 residues. As to this clonotype: Its antigen is currently unknown.

Time point indicated: pre-sensitization, week 0. Treatment denoted: therapeutic diphenylcyclopropenone sensitization with weekly scalp DPC. Donation of samples came from alopecia patients who were 18 to 70 years old and suitable for DPC. This rearrangement joins TRBV28 to TRBJ2-1; D is unclear. The source of this sequence is a woman younger than 45 with alopecia areata. Some clones in this sample may be carry-over from other donors' samples. Sequencing was performed on whole blood, taken in connection with sensitization to the hapten diphenylcyclopropenone (DPC). CDR3 in DNA: TGTGCCAGCAGTTTCCAGACGAACAATGAGCAGTTCTTC. It codes for CASSFQTNNEQFF.